This T cell receptor beta chain was documented in a study of T-cell memory formation after mild COVID-19. General study points: Some SARS-CoV-2-responding clones were already detected in memory before infection.

This clonotype has ten or more counts. The antigen is not known. TCRdb called the 5' RACE reads again in MiXCR, with one record for every CDR3 protein. The table records about 290,000 distinct CDR3 sequences, under 20% of them present only once. Sequenced sample: PBMCs or a T cell subset sorted from them (not recorded which). The TCR originated in a man between 18 and 35 years old who had mild COVID-19 (a few samples of this study predate the infection). Cell type and time point are not known.

The CDR3 loop reads CASSSWGRGAGETQYF. CDR3 nucleotides: TGTGCCAGCAGCTCATGGGGCAGGGGGGCGGGAGAGACCCAGTACTTC. The rearrangement uses TRBV5-4 and TRBJ2-5; tentatively, D is TRBD1 (7 bases). V gave up 3 bases and J gave up 4 bases, with 19 bases separating them. The CDR3 runs 16 residues. CDR1 is SGHNT, CDR2 YYREEE, per germline (reference sequence).